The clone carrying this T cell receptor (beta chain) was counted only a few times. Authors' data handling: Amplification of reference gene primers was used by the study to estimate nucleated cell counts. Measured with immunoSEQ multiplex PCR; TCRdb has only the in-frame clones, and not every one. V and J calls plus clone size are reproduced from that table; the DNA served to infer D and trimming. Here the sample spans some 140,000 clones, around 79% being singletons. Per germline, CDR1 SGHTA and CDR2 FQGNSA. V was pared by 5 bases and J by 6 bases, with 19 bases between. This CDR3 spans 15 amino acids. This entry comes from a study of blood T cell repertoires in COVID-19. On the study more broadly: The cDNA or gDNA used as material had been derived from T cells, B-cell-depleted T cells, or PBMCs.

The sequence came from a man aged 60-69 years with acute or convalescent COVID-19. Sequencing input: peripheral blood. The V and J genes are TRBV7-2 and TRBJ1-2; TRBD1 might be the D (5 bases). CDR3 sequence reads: CASSPSTAGLDGYTF. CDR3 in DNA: TGTGCCAGCAGCCCTTCTACAGCGGGGCTAGATGGCTACACCTTC.